This TCR beta chain was obtained from a study of CD8+ T cells in alopecia areata. In regard to this clone: The antigen is undetermined.

CDR3 length: 11 amino acids. V lost 9 bases to trimming and J lost 2 bases, with 8 bases between them. CDR1 MNHEY and CDR2 SVGAGI come from the germline V gene. Extracted from the samples, RNA was reverse transcribed into cDNA to serve as the sequencing template. Sequencing was performed with immunoSEQ multiplex PCR; in TCRdb, only in-frame clones are kept and a portion is missing. The data show 110,000 to 150,000 clones, less than 75% seen once. Study findings and constraints: Elevated clonality characterized lesional scalp relative to normal scalp, particularly in alopecia totalis/universalis. Besides other cells, scalp samples also yield sequences of resident alphabeta T cells from normal skin.

Sorting of PBMCs yielded the CD4+ and CD8+ T cells. The sample taken for sequencing was CD8+ T cells sorted from blood. The rearrangement uses TRBV6-5 and TRBJ2-7; no reliable D call. This sequence originates from a human donor in good health. CDR3 nucleotide sequence: TGTGCCAGTGGGCTAGCCTACGAGCAGTACTTC. Translated: CASGLAYEQYF.